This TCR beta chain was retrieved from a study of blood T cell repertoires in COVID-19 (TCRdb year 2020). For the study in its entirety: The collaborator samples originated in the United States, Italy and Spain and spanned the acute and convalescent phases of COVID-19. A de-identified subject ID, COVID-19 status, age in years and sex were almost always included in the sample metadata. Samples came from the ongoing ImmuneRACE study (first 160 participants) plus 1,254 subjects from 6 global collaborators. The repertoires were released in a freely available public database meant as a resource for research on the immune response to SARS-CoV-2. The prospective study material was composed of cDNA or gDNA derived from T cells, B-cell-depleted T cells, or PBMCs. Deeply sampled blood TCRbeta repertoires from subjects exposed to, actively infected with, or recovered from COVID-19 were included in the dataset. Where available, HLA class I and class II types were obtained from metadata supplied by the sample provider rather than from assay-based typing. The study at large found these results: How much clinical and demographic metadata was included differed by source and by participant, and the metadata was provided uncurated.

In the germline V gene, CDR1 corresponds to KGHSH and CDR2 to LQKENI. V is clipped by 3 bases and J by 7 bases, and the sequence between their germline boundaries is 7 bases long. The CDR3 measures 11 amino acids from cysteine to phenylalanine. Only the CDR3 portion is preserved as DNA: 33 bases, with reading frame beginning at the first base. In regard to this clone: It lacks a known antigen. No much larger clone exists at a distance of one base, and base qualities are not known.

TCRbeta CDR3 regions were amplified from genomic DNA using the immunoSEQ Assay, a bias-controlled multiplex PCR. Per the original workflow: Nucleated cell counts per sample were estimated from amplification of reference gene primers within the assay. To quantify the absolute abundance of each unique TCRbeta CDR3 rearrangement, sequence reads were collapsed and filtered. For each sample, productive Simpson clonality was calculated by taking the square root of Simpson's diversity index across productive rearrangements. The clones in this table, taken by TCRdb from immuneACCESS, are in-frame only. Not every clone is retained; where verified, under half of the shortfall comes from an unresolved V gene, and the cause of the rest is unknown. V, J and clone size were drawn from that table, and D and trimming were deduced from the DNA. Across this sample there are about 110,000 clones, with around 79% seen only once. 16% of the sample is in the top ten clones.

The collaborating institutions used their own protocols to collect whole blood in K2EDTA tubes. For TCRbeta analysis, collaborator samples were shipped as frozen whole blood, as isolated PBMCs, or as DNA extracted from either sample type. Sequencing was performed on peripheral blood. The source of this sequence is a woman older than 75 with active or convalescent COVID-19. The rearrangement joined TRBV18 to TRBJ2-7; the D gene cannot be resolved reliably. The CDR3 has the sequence CASSPSEEQYF. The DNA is TGTGCCAGCTCACCCTCCGAGGAGCAGTACTTC.